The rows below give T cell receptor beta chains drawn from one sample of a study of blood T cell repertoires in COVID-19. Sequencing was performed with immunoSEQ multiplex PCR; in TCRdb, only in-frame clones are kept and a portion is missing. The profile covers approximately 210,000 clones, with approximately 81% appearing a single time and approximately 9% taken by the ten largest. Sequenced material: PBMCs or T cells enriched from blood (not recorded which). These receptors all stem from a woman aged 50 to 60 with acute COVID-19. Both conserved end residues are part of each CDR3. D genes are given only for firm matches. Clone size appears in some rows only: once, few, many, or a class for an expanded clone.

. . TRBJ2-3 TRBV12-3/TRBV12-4 CASRRGSTDTQYF TGTGCCAGCAGACGGGGGAGCACAGATACGCAGTATTTT
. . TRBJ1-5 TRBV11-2 CASSLSGGQPQHF TGTGCCAGCAGCTTATCGGGTGGTCAGCCCCAGCATTTT
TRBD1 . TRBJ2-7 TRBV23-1 CASSQASRTGAYEQYF TGCGCCAGCAGTCAAGCCTCTCGGACAGGGGCCTACGAGCAGTACTTC
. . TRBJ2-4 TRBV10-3 CAISEGAGPTKNIQYF TGTGCCATCAGTGAAGGGGCAGGGCCAACCAAAAACATTCAGTACTTC
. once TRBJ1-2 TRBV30 CAWRGTGGIRGAGYTF TGTGCCTGGAGAGGGACTGGGGGGATAAGGGGAGCCGGCTACACCTTC
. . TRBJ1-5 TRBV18 CASSPQQVGSNQPQHF TGTGCCAGCTCACCACAGCAGGTTGGGAGCAATCAGCCCCAGCATTTT
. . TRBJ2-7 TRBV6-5 CATSGSGTLEQYF TGTGCCACCTCGGGGTCCGGTACTCTCGAGCAGTACTTC
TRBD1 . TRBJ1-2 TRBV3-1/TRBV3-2 CASSQYSLTGVDGYTF TGTGCCAGCAGCCAATATTCACTGACAGGGGTAGACGGCTACACCTTC
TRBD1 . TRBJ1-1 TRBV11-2 CASSLVSGGGTEAFF TGTGCCAGCAGCTTAGTCTCAGGGGGCGGGACTGAAGCTTTCTTT
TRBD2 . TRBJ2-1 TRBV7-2 CASSPLGTSGGTEQFF TGTGCCAGCAGCCCGCTTGGGACTAGCGGGGGCACTGAGCAGTTCTTC
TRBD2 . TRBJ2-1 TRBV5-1 CASSLLAGGHNEQFF TGCGCCAGCAGCCTACTAGCGGGAGGGCACAATGAGCAGTTCTTC
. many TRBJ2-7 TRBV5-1 CASSLVVAPYEQYF TGCGCCAGCAGCTTGGTGGTAGCCCCCTACGAGCAGTACTTC
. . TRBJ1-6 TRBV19 CASQSVENSPLHF TGTGCCAGCCAATCAGTGGAGAATTCACCCCTCCACTTT
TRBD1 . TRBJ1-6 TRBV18 CASSNGDRYNSPLHF TGTGCCAGCTCAAACGGGGACAGGTATAATTCACCCCTCCACTTT
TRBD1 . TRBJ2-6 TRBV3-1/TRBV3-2 CASSQERPTGVSGANVLTF TGTGCCAGCAGCCAAGAACGCCCGACAGGGGTCTCTGGGGCCAACGTCCTGACTTTC